Below are 23 T cell receptor beta chains sequenced from a single sample in a study of beta chain features in type 1 diabetes. Expressed TCRB transcripts were sequenced because the isolated RNA had all been reverse transcribed beforehand. The assay was immunoSEQ multiplex PCR, and TCRdb's table has in-frame clones only and misses some. The sample holds hundreds of thousands of clones, roughly 15% seen once. Specimen: naive CD4+ T cells from blood. All receptors derive from a man younger than 35 in good health.

CDR3 loop: CASSYTRTRGEQYF. The DNA of the CDR3 is TGTGCCAGCAGTTACACCCGGACCCGAGGGGAGCAGTACTTC. The genes are TRBV6-6 and TRBJ2-7; the D gene is possibly TRBD2 (5 bases). Trimming took 2 bases from V and 7 from J, leaving 15 bases between them. The CDR3 is 14 residues long. The germline CDR1 and CDR2 sequences are MNHNY and SVGAGI (reference sequence).

This clone was picked up a small number of times. The chain has TRBV7-2 and TRBJ2-6; no clear D gene. V was pared by 8 bases and J by 1 base, with 12 bases between. Germline-derived CDR1 and CDR2 are SGHTA and FQGNSA. The CDR3 is 15 amino acids. In nucleotides, the CDR3 is TGTGCCAGCGCCACTCCCCCTTCTGGGGCCAACGTCCTGACTTTC. Its protein is CASATPPSGANVLTF.

This clone was found a few times. The CDR3 region has the DNA TGTGCCAGCACTTACAGGGGAGGGTCTGAAGCTTTCTTT. Its translation is CASTYRGGSEAFF. V usage is TRBV2 and J usage is TRBJ1-1; TRBD1 matches at 7 bases. J was trimmed by 6 bases and V by 7 bases; bases with no gene match: 8. The CDR3 spans 13 residues. Per germline, CDR1 SNHLY and CDR2 FYNNEI.

The chain links TRBV25-1 to TRBJ2-1; 7 bases map to TRBD2. The CDR3 runs to 14 residues. CDR1 and CDR2 from the germline V gene are MGHDK and SYGVNS. V was clipped by 1 base and J by 7 bases; unmatched bases: 4. CDR3: CASSELWGGNEQFF. The CDR3 bases are TGTGCCAGCAGTGAATTGTGGGGGGGAAATGAGCAGTTCTTC.

V is TRBV29-1 and J is TRBJ2-7, with 7 bases matching TRBD1. CDR3 length: 13 amino acids. Per the germline V gene, CDR1 is SQVTM and CDR2 is ANQGSEA. Trimming at V came to 4 bases and at J to 3 bases, leaving 6 bases not matched to a gene. DNA for the CDR3: TGCAGCGTTGGTAAAGGGGGCGGCTACGAGCAGTACTTC. It specifies CSVGKGGGYEQYF.

In this sample, this clone turned up a few times. The genes are TRBV30 and TRBJ1-2; D perhaps matches TRBD1 (5 bases). Trimming shortened V by 7 bases and J by 1 base, and 16 bases separated the two germline ends. The CDR3 runs 14 residues. Germline CDR1 reads GTSNPN; CDR2 reads SVGIG (reference sequence). CDR3 nucleotide sequence: TGTGCCTACGCACTTGGGGGGTATAACTATGGCTACACCTTC. This encodes CAYALGGYNYGYTF.

This clone showed up just a few times. The rearrangement links TRBV6-5 to TRBJ2-7; D is possibly TRBD1 or TRBD2 (5 bases each). V lost 6 bases and J 1 base, leaving 13 bases between the germline ends. Germline CDR1 and CDR2: MNHEY and SVGAGI. CDR3 size: 14 residues. The CDR3 loop is CASRTGTASYEQYF. The CDR3 DNA reads as TGTGCCAGCAGGACCGGGACGGCGTCCTACGAGCAGTACTTC.

V and J are TRBV21-1 and TRBJ2-1. TRBV21-1 has pseudogene status. This CDR3 contains 14 residues. The CDR3 is CASRVGPLPNEQFF. In DNA form, the CDR3 reads TGTGCCAGCCGGGTGGGACCCCTTCCCAATGAGCAGTTCTTC.

The CDR3 loop reads CASSGPGFPGGELFF. The CDR3 bases are TGTGCCAGCAGTGGTCCCGGGTTCCCCGGCGGGGAGCTGTTTTTT. The V call is TRBV2, the J call TRBJ2-2; D uncertain. The length of the CDR3 is 15 residues. Between the trimmed V and J ends, which lost 4 bases and 7 bases, there was a span of 16 bases. CDR1 is SNHLY and CDR2 is FYNNEI in the germline V gene.

As to this clone: Other DNA sequences in the sample encode the same CDR3. V usage is TRBV11-2 and J usage is TRBJ2-6; D not resolved. This CDR3 is built from 15 residues. In germline, CDR1 is SGHAT, CDR2 FQNNGV. Trimming removed 0 bases at V and 1 base at J, with 4 bases between. The DNA of the CDR3 is TGTGCCAGCAGCTTAGAAGGGTCTGGGGCCAACGTCCTGACTTTC. It yields the protein CASSLEGSGANVLTF.

In this sample, this clone turned up a few times. This chain uses TRBV19 with TRBJ2-7; TRBD1 is a possible D gene (5 bases). Trimming left V 3 bases short and J 0 bases short, with 12 bases between. Germline CDR1 LNHDA, CDR2 SQIVND (reference sequence). CDR3 size: 15 residues. CDR3: CASSISRVNSYEQYF. The CDR3 DNA follows: TGTGCCAGTAGTATCAGCAGGGTCAACTCCTACGAGCAGTACTTC. Together with reference TRBV19 and TRBJ2-7, the CDR3 gives the full variable domain: DGGITQSPKYLFRKEGQNVTLSCEQNLNHDAMYWYRQDPGQGLRLIYYSQIVNDFQKGDIAEGYSVSREKKESFPLTVTSAQKNPTAFYLCASSISRVNSYEQYFGPGTRLTVT.

This sequence joins TRBV4-2 and TRBJ1-3; 10 bases line up with TRBD1. The CDR3 contains 17 residues. V lost 0 bases and J lost 8; bases outside the gene matches: 10. Germline V gene lookup returns CDR1 LGHNA and CDR2 YNFKEQ. Here the CDR3 DNA reads TGTGCCAGCAGCCAAGAGTTTCGTCGACAGGGGGCCTACACCATATATTTT. It translates to CASSQEFRRQGAYTIYF.

In this sample, this clone turned up a few times. This chain links TRBV7-9 with TRBJ2-1; 7 bases line up with TRBD1. Germline trimming cut 5 bases from V and 7 bases from J; bases unmatched to any gene: 8. CDR1 is SEHNR and CDR2 is FQNEAQ in the germline V gene (reference sequence). This CDR3 region has 14 residues. The CDR3 loop reads CASSLRDRLNEQFF. In nucleotides, the CDR3 is TGTGCCAGCAGCCTCCGGGACAGACTAAATGAGCAGTTCTTC.

The rearrangement joins TRBV28 to TRBJ2-7, with 7 bases identical to TRBD2. With 6 bases clipped from V and 2 bases from J, the junction kept 16 bases outside the gene matches. CDR1 is MDHEN, CDR2 SYDVKM, per germline. The CDR3 contains 17 residues. The CDR3 sequence: CASSYSWIGRDPYEQYF. The DNA of the CDR3 is TGTGCCAGCAGCTACTCGTGGATTGGGAGGGACCCCTACGAGCAGTACTTC.

The J gene is TRBJ1-1, the V gene TRBV7-2; TRBD1 aligns across 7 bases. CDR1 SGHTA and CDR2 FQGNSA come from the germline V gene. Trimming removed 5 bases from V and 1 base from J; junction bases left unmatched: 4. CDR3 length: 14 amino acids. CDR3 nucleotide sequence: TGTGCCAGCAGCCCGGACAGGTGGAACACTGAAGCTTTCTTT. Protein product: CASSPDRWNTEAFF.

This rearrangement joins TRBV11-1 to TRBJ1-1, with D tentatively TRBD1 (6 bases). This CDR3 is built from 16 residues. The germline V and J ends were trimmed by 5 bases and 0 bases, with 16 bases remaining between them. Germline V lookup: CDR1 SGHAT, CDR2 FQDESV (reference sequence). The CDR3 sequence: CASSPGQGRMNTEAFF. The CDR3 coding sequence is TGTGCCAGCAGCCCCGGGCAGGGGAGGATGAACACTGAAGCTTTCTTT.

The gene calls are TRBV9 and TRBJ2-7; D is unclear. The CDR3 contains 13 residues. V dropped 1 base and J dropped 0 bases, with 5 bases sitting between them. CDR1 SGDLS and CDR2 YYNGEE come from the germline V gene. In nucleotides, the CDR3 is TGTGCCAGCAGCGTATTCCACTCCTACGAGCAGTACTTC. Its protein product is CASSVFHSYEQYF.

The chain recombines TRBV7-6 with TRBJ2-5; 11 positions match TRBD1. V was clipped by 4 bases and J by 3 bases; unmatched bases: 4. The CDR3 length is 15 residues. The germline V gene has CDR1 SGHVS and CDR2 FNYEAQ. The CDR3: CASSSGQGAEETQYF. The CDR3 DNA sequence: TGTGCCAGCAGCTCCGGACAGGGGGCGGAAGAGACCCAGTACTTC.

This clone has a single count. The chain links TRBV28 to TRBJ2-3, with D unresolved. Trimming pared 5 bases from V and 4 bases from J, leaving 10 bases between. Germline CDR1 MDHEN, CDR2 SYDVKM. This CDR3 has 13 residues. The CDR3 spells CASSRPPADTQYF. CDR3 nucleotides: TGTGCCAGCAGTCGCCCCCCGGCAGATACGCAGTATTTT.

This clone was counted between two and nine times. The J gene is TRBJ2-2, the V gene TRBV7-2, with TRBD2 matching over 12 bases. Germline V gene data show CDR1 as SGHTA and CDR2 as FQGNSA. CDR3 length: 16 amino acids. The ends lost 1 base at V and 4 bases at J; junction bases unmatched: 1. CDR3 in DNA: TGTGCCAGCAGCTTAGGACTAGCGGGGGTCACCGGGGAGCTGTTTTTT. As protein: CASSLGLAGVTGELFF.

To note about this clone: The sample holds other DNA sequences that translate to the same CDR3. The J gene is TRBJ1-2, the V gene TRBV9; no clear D gene. This CDR3 comprises 14 residues. Germline CDR1 reads SGDLS; CDR2 reads YYNGEE. V was clipped by 0 bases and J by 4 bases, with 10 bases between them. The CDR3 loop is CASSVGPAGYGYTF. CDR3 bases: TGTGCCAGCAGCGTAGGACCGGCGGGCTATGGCTACACCTTC.

The V and J genes are TRBV18 and TRBJ1-2; D is unresolved. The V end was cut by 3 bases, the J end by 7 bases, with 9 bases between. Germline loops: CDR1 KGHSH, CDR2 LQKENI. This CDR3 region has 12 residues. The DNA of the CDR3 is TGTGCCAGCTCACCCGAAATCCGTGGCTACACCTTC. Residues: CASSPEIRGYTF. Together with reference TRBV18 and TRBJ1-2, the CDR3 gives the full variable domain: NAGVMQNPRHLVRRRGQEARLRCSPMKGHSHVYWYRQLPEEGLKFMVYLQKENIIDESGMPKERFSAEFPKEGPSILRIQQVVRGDSAAYFCASSPEIRGYTFGSGTRLTVV.

This chain links TRBV15 with TRBJ2-7; TRBD1 is a possible D gene (5 bases). The length of the CDR3 is 15 residues. Germline loops: CDR1 LNHNV, CDR2 YYDKDF (reference sequence). V shed 0 bases and J shed 2 bases, with 11 bases lying between them. CDR3 sequence reads: CATSRDRQSTYEQYF. In nucleotides, the CDR3 is TGTGCCACCAGCAGAGATCGACAGTCTACCTACGAGCAGTACTTC.